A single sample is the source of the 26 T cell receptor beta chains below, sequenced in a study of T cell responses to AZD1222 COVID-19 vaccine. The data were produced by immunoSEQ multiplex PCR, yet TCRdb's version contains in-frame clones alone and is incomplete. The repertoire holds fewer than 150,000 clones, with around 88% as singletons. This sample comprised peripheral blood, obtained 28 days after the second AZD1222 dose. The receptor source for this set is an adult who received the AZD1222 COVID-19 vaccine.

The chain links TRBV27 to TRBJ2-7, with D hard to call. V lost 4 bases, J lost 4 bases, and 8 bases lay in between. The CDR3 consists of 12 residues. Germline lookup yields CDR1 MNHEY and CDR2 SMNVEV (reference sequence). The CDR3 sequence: CASSSAAYEQYF. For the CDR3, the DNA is TGTGCCAGCAGTTCAGCAGCATACGAGCAGTACTTC.

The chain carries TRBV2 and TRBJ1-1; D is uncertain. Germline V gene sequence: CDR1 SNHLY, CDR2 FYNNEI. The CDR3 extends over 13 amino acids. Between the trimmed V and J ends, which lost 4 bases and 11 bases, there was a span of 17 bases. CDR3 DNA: TGTGCCAGCAGTGCTTTTGGGTCGCTCGGGGCTTTCTTT. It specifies CASSAFGSLGAFF.

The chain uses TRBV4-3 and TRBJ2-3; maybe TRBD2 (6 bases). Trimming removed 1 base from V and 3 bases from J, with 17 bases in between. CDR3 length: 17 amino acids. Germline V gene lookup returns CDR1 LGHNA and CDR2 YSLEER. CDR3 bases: TGCGCCAGCAGCCAAGTGTGGCGGGAAACAGCTACAGATACGCAGTATTTT. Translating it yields CASSQVWRETATDTQYF.

The chain's CDR3 is CAIIVGTANSNQPQHF. CDR3 DNA sequence: TGTGCCATCATTGTCGGGACAGCAAATAGCAATCAGCCCCAGCATTTT. The chain uses TRBV2 and TRBJ1-5; the match to TRBD1 covers 7 bases. V gave up 10 bases and J gave up 0 bases; unmatched junction bases: 12. The CDR3 extends over 16 amino acids. From germline, CDR1 is SNHLY and CDR2 FYNNEI.

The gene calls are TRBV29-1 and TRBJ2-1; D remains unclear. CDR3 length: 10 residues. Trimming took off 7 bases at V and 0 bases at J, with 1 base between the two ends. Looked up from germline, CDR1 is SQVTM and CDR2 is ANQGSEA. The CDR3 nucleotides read TGCAGCGCCTCCTACAATGAGCAGTTCTTC. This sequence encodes CSASYNEQFF.

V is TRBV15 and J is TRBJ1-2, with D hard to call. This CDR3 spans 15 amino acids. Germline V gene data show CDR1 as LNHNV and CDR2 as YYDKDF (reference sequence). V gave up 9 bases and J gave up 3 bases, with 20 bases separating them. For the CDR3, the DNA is TGTGCCACTAGTGCTGGGAAATCGTACGACTATGGCTACACCTTC. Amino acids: CATSAGKSYDYGYTF. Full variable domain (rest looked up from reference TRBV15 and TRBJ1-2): DAMVIQNPRYQVTQFGKPVTLSCSQTLNHNVMYWYQQKSSQAPKLLFHYYDKDFNNEADTPDNFQSRRPNTSFCFLDIRSPGLGDTAMYLCATSAGKSYDYGYTFGSGTRLTVV.

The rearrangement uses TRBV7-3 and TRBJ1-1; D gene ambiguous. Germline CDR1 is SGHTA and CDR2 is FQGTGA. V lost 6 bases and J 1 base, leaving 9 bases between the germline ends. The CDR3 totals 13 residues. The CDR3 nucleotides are TGTGCCAGCAGAACTAACAGGAACACTGAAGCTTTCTTT. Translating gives CASRTNRNTEAFF.

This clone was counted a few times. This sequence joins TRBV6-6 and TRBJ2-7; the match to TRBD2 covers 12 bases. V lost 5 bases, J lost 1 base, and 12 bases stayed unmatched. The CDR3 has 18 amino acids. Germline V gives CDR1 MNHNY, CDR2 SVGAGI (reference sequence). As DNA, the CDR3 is TGTGCCAGCAGTCCTAAAGACCCTGGACTAGCGGGATCCTACGAGCAGTACTTC. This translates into CASSPKDPGLAGSYEQYF.

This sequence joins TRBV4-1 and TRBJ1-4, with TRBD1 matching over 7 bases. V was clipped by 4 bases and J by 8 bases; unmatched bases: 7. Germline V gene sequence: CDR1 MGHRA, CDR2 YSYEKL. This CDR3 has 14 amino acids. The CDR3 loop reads CASSPRQGGEKLFF. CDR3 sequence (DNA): TGCGCCAGCAGCCCCCGGCAGGGGGGCGAAAAACTGTTTTTT.

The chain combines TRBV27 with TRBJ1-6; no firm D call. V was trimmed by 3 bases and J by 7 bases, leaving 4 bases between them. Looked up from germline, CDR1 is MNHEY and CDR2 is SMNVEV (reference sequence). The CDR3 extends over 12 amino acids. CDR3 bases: TGTGCCAGCAGTTTTGGAAATTCACCCCTCCACTTT. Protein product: CASSFGNSPLHF.

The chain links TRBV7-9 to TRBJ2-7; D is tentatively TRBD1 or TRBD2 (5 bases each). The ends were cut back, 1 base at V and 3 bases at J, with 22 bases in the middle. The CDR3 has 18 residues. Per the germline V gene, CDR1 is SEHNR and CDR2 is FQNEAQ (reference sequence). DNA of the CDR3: TGTGCCAGCAGCTTAGACAGGTGGGGGTTGATGAGAAACTACGAGCAGTACTTC. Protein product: CASSLDRWGLMRNYEQYF. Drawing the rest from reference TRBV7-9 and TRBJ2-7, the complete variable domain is DTGVSQNPRHKITKRGQNVTFRCDPISEHNRLYWYRQTLGQGPEFLTYFQNEAQLEKSRLLSDRFSAERPKGSFSTLEIQRTEQGDSAMYLCASSLDRWGLMRNYEQYFGPGTRLTVT.

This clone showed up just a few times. The CDR3 reads CASSNRDNSYEQYF. The CDR3 nucleotides are TGTGCCAGCAGTAACCGGGACAACTCCTACGAGCAGTACTTC. J is TRBJ2-7 and V is TRBV28; tentative D call: TRBD1 (6 bases). Trimming cost V 5 bases and J 0 bases, with 11 bases left between them. Germline CDR1 reads MDHEN; CDR2 reads SYDVKM. The CDR3 length is 14 residues.

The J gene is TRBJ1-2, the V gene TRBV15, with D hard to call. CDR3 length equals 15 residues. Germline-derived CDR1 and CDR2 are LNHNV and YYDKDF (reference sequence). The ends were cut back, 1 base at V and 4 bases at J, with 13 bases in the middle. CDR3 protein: CATSRGGSGSYGYTF. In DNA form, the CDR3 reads TGTGCCACCAGCAGAGGAGGGAGTGGGAGCTATGGCTACACCTTC.

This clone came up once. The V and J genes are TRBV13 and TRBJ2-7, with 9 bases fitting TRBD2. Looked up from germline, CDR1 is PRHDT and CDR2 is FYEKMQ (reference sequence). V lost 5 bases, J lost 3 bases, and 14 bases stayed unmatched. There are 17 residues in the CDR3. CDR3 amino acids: CASSPTPGLALGYEQYF. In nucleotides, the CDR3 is TGTGCCAGCAGCCCTACCCCGGGACTAGCTTTAGGCTACGAGCAGTACTTC.

The CDR3 here is CASSHLAADSNYGYTF. The CDR3 nucleotides are TGTGCCAGCAGCCACCTAGCCGCGGACAGTAACTATGGCTACACCTTC. The chain has TRBV4-2 and TRBJ1-2; tentative D call: TRBD1 (6 bases). This CDR3 region has 16 residues. CDR1 LGHNA and CDR2 YNFKEQ come from the germline V gene. Trimming took 3 bases from V and 1 from J, leaving 15 bases between them.

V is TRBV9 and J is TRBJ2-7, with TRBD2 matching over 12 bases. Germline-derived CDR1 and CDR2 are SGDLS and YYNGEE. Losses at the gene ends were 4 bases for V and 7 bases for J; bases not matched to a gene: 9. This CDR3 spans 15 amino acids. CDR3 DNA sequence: TGTGCCAGCAGCCCTAGCGGGGGGGGTGGTTTGGAGCAGTACTTC. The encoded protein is CASSPSGGGGLEQYF.

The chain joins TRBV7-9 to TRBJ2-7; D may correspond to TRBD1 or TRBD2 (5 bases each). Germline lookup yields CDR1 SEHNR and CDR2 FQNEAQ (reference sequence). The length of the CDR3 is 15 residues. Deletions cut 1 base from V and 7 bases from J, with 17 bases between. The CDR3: CASSLVGRTGAEQYF. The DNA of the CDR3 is TGTGCCAGCAGCTTAGTGGGCAGGACTGGGGCGGAGCAGTACTTC.

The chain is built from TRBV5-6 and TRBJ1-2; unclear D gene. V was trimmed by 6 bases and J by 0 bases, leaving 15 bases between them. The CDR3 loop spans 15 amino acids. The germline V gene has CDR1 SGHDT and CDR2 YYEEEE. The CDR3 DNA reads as TGTGCCAGCACCGACGGACGCAGAGCTAACTATGGCTACACCTTC. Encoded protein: CASTDGRRANYGYTF.

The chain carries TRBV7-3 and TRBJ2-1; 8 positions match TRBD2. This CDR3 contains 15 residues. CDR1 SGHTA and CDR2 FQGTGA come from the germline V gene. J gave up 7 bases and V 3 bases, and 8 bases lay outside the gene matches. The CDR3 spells CASSLGLGGGNEQFF. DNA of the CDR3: TGTGCCAGCAGCTTGGGACTAGGGGGAGGGAATGAGCAGTTCTTC.

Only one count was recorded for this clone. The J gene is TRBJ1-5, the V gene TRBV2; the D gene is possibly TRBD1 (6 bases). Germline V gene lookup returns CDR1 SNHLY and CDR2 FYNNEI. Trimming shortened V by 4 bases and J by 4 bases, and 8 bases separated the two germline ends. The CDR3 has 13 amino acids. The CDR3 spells CASSATGNQPQHF. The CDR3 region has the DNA TGTGCCAGCAGTGCTACAGGGAATCAGCCCCAGCATTTT.

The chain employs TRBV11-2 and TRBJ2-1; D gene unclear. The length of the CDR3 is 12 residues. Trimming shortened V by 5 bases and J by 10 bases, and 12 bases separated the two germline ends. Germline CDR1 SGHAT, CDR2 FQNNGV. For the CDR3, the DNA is TGTGCCAGCAGCCTCGGGCCTAGGGAGCAGTTCTTC. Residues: CASSLGPREQFF. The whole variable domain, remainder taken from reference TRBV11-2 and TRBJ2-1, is EAGVAQSPRYKIIEKRQSVAFWCNPISGHATLYWYQQILGQGPKLLIQFQNNGVVDDSQLPKDRFSAERLKGVDSTLKIQPAKLEDSAVYLCASSLGPREQFFGPGTRLTVL.

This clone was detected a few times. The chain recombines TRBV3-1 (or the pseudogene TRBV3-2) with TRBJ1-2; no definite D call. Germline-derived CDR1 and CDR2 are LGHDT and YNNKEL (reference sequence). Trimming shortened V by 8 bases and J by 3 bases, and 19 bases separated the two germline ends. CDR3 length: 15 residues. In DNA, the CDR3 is TGTGCCAGCCGCCTCTCCGGCGGGTACCACTATGGCTACACCTTC. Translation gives CASRLSGGYHYGYTF.

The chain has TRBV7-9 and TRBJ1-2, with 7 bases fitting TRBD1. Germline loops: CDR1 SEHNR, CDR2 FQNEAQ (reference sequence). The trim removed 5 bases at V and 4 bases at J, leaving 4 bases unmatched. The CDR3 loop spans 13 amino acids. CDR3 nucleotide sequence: TGTGCCAGCAGCGAGACAGGGAGCTATGGCTACACCTTC. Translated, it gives CASSETGSYGYTF.

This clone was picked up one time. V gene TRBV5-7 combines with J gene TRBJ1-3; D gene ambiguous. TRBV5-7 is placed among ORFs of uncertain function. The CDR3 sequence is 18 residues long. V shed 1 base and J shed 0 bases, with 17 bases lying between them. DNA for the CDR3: TGTGCCAGCAGCTTGTTCCCCTTTATTAGACACTCTGGAAACACCATATATTTT. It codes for CASSLFPFIRHSGNTIYF.

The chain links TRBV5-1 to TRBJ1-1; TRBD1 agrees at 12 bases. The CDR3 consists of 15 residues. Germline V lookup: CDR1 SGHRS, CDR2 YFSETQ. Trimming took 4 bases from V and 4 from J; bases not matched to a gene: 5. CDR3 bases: TGCGCCAGCAGCGAAGGGACAGGGGGCGGCACTGAAGCTTTCTTT. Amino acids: CASSEGTGGGTEAFF.

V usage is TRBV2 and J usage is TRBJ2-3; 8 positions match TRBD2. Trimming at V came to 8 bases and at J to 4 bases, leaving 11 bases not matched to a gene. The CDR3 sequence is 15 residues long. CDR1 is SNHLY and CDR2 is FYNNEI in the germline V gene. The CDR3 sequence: CASYPGGGLADTQYF. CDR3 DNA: TGTGCCAGCTACCCCGGGGGGGGGTTGGCAGATACGCAGTATTTT.